This TCR beta chain was recorded in a study of blood T cell repertoires in COVID-19. Across the study: Researchers got acute and convalescent COVID-19 samples from the United States, Italy and Spain. PBMCs, B-cell-depleted T cells, or T cells were the source of the cDNA or gDNA that made up the material.

Germline V gene data show CDR1 as SEHNR and CDR2 as FQNEAQ (reference sequence). J gave up 5 bases and V 1 base, and 4 bases lay outside the gene matches. The CDR3 is 16 amino acids. Authors' methods: Estimated nucleated cell counts came from reference gene primer amplification. TCRdb keeps only in-frame clones here, not all; method: immunoSEQ multiplex PCR. For V, J and clone size, that table is used; D and trimming come from the DNA. Among around 200,000 clones, about 88% were seen once, and the ten largest hold less than 3%. The genes are TRBV7-9 and TRBJ1-4; 10 bases agree with TRBD1. The TCR comes from a man aged 35-49 years with active or convalescent COVID-19. Specimen: peripheral blood. CDR3 sequence: CASSLGGTGANEKLFF. The CDR3 DNA reads as TGTGCCAGCAGCTTAGGAGGGACAGGGGCAAATGAAAAACTGTTTTTT.